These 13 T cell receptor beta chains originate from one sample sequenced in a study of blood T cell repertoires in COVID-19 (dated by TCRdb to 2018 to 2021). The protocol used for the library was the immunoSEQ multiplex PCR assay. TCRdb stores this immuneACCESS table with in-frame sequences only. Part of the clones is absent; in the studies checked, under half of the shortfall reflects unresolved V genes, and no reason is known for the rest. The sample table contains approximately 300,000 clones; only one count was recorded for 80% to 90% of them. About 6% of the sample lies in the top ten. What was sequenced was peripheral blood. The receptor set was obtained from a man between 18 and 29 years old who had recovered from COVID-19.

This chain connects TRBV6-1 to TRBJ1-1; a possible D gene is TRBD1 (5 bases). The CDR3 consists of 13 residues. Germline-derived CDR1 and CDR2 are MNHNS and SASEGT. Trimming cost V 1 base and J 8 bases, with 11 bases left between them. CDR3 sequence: CASSEGGVTEAFF. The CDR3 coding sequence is TGTGCCAGCAGTGAAGGGGGGGTGACGGAAGCTTTCTTT.

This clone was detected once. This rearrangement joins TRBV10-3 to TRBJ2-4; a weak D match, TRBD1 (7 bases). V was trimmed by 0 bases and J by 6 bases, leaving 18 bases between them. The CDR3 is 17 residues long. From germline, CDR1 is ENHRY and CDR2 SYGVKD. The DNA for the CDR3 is TGTGCCATCAGTGAGTCGAATAGGGGGCCCGGGGGAAACATTCAGTACTTC. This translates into CAISESNRGPGGNIQYF.

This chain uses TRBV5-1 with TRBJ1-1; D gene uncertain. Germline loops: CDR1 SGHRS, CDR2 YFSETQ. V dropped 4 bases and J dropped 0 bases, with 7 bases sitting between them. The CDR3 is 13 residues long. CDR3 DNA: TGCGCCAGCAGCCCGAACTTGAACACTGAAGCTTTCTTT. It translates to CASSPNLNTEAFF.

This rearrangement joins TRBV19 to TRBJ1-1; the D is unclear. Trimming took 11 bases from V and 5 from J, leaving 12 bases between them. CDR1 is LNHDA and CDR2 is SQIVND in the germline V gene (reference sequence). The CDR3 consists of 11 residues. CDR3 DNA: TGTGCCCTCTCCGCGGGGACTGAAGCTTTCTTT. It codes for CALSAGTEAFF.

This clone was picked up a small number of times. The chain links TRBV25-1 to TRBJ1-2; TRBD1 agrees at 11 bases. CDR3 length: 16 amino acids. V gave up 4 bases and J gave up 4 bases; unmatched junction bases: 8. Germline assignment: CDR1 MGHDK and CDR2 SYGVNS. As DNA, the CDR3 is TGTGCCAGCAGTGGGACAGGGGGCCCCGGCGGCTATGGCTACACCTTC. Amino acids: CASSGTGGPGGYGYTF.

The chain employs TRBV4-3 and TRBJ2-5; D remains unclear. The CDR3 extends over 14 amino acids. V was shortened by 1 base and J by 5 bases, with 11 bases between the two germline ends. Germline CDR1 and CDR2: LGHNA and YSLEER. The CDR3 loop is CASSQGSLRETQYF. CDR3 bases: TGCGCCAGCAGCCAAGGGTCCCTTCGGGAGACCCAGTACTTC.

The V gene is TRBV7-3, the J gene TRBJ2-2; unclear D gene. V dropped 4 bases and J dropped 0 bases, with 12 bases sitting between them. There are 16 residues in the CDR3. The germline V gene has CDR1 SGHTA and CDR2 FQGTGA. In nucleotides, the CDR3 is TGTGCCAGCAGCTCTTTAAGAACTGCGAACACCGGGGAGCTGTTTTTT. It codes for CASSSLRTANTGELFF.

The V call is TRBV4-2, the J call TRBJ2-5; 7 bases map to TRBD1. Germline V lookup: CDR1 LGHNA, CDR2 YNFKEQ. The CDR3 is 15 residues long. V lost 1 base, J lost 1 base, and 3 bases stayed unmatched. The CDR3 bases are TGTGCCAGCAGCCAAGCTGGGACAGTCCAAGAGACCCAGTACTTC. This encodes CASSQAGTVQETQYF.

The CDR3 DNA reads as TGTGCCAGCACCTCCCAACCGGCGGGACAGGACATGTACACAGATACGCAGTATTTT. Amino acids: CASTSQPAGQDMYTDTQYF. V is TRBV7-4 and J is TRBJ2-3; 8 bases agree with TRBD1. The CDR3 consists of 19 residues. The germline V gene encodes CDR1 SGHVT and CDR2 SQSDAQ. V trimming: 7 bases; J trimming: 2 bases; junction bases outside the gene matches: 20.

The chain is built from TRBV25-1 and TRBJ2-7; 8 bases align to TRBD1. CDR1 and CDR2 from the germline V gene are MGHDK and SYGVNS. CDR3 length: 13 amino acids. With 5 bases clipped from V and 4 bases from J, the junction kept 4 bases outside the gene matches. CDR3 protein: CASSHQGAYEQYF. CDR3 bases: TGTGCCAGCAGTCATCAGGGGGCTTACGAGCAGTACTTC.

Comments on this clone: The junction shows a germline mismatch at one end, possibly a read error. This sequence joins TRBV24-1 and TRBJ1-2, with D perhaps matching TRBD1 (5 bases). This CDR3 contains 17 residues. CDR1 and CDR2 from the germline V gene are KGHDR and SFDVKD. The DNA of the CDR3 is TGTGCCACTAGTGACCCCAGTCCGGACACGCCGGGCTATGGCTACACCTTC. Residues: CATSDPSPDTPGYGYTF.

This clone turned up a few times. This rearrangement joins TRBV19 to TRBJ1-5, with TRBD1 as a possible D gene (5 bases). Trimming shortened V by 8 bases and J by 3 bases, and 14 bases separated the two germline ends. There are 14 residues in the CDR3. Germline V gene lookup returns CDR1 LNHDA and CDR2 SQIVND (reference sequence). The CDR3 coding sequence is TGTGCCAGTGGGGGGAGGGGCGACAATCAGCCCCAGCATTTT. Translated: CASGGRGDNQPQHF.

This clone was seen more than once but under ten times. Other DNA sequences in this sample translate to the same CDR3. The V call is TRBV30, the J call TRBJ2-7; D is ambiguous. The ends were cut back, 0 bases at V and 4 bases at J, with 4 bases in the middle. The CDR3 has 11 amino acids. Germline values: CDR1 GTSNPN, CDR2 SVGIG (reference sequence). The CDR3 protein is CAWSVTYEQYF. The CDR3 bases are TGTGCCTGGAGTGTAACTTACGAGCAGTACTTC.